The 17 T cell receptor beta chains in this list originate from one sample, sequenced in a study of blood T cell repertoires in COVID-19. The assay was immunoSEQ multiplex PCR, and TCRdb's table has in-frame clones only and misses some. The profile covers some 90,000 clones, with 86% appearing a single time and under 30% taken by the ten largest. Sequencing was carried out using peripheral blood. These receptors were taken from a human donor in a cohort sampled during active COVID-19.

The chain joins TRBV9 to TRBJ1-5, with a weak D call TRBD1 (5 bases). Germline V lookup: CDR1 SGDLS, CDR2 YYNGEE. Trimming cost V 2 bases and J 2 bases, with 11 bases left between them. CDR3 length equals 15 residues. CDR3 in amino acids: CASSVTGGGNQPQHF. In DNA form, the CDR3 reads TGTGCCAGCAGCGTGACGGGGGGGGGCAATCAGCCCCAGCATTTT.

The count of this clone is one. The rearrangement joins TRBV29-1 to TRBJ2-3, with 12 bases aligning to TRBD2. Trimming at V came to 4 bases and at J to 4 bases, leaving 0 bases not matched to a gene. This CDR3 has 13 amino acids. Germline-derived CDR1 and CDR2 are SQVTM and ANQGSEA. This CDR3 is CSVGLAGADTQYF. In DNA form, the CDR3 reads TGCAGCGTTGGACTAGCGGGAGCAGATACGCAGTATTTT.

The chain is built from TRBV11-3 and TRBJ2-1; 10 bases agree with TRBD2. CDR1 is SGHNT and CDR2 is YENEEA in the germline V gene. The CDR3 is 17 amino acids. The trim removed 5 bases at V and 13 bases at J, leaving 20 bases unmatched. The CDR3 loop is CASSPNNEREGGLYQFF. The CDR3 nucleotides are TGTGCCAGCAGCCCGAATAATGAGCGGGAGGGAGGCTTATATCAGTTCTTC. Combining the CDR3 with reference TRBV11-3 and TRBJ2-1 gives the whole variable domain EAGVVQSPRYKIIEKKQPVAFWCNPISGHNTLYWYLQNLGQGPELLIRYENEEAVDDSQLPKDRFSAERLKGVDSTLKIQPAELGDSAVYLCASSPNNEREGGLYQFFGPGTRLTVL.

The chain recombines TRBV6-1 with TRBJ2-1, with no clear D. The CDR3 spans 14 residues. Germline CDR1 reads MNHNS; CDR2 reads SASEGT. Trimming shortened V by 1 base and J by 5 bases, and 9 bases separated the two germline ends. The CDR3 is CASSEDWSHNEQFF. As DNA, the CDR3 is TGTGCCAGCAGTGAAGATTGGAGTCACAATGAGCAGTTCTTC.

The chain recombines TRBV5-5 with TRBJ2-1, with 13 bases fitting TRBD2. The CDR3 runs 15 residues. Unmatched junction bases numbered 9, after V lost 5 bases and J lost 10 bases. Germline CDR1 is SGHKS and CDR2 is YYEKEE (reference sequence). CDR3 region: CASSARTSGGREQFF. The CDR3 DNA sequence: TGTGCCAGCAGTGCGCGGACTAGCGGGGGTAGGGAGCAGTTCTTC. Full variable domain (rest looked up from reference TRBV5-5 and TRBJ2-1): DAGVTQSPTHLIKTRGQQVTLRCSPISGHKSVSWYQQVLGQGPQFIFQYYEKEERGRGNFPDRFSARQFPNYSSELNVNALLLGDSALYLCASSARTSGGREQFFGPGTRLTVL.

V and J are TRBV10-3 and TRBJ1-4; D ambiguous. V was trimmed by 3 bases and J by 10 bases, leaving 15 bases between them. Germline V gene sequence: CDR1 ENHRY, CDR2 SYGVKD. This CDR3 has 14 residues. The CDR3: CAISESGVSRKLFF. The CDR3 DNA reads TGTGCCATCAGTGAATCCGGGGTTAGTAGAAAACTGTTTTTT.

This chain uses TRBV7-2 with TRBJ1-1, with 7 positions matching TRBD1. CDR1 is SGHTA, CDR2 FQGNSA, per germline. There are 15 residues in the CDR3. Trimming took 5 bases from V and 1 from J; bases not matched to a gene: 7. CDR3 in DNA: TGTGCCAGCAGCATCGGGACAGCGGGGAACACTGAAGCTTTCTTT. Protein product: CASSIGTAGNTEAFF.

The chain is built from TRBV19 and TRBJ1-2, with D perhaps TRBD1 (5 bases). The CDR3 runs 15 residues. Germline values: CDR1 LNHDA, CDR2 SQIVND (reference sequence). V lost 3 bases, J lost 4 bases, and 15 bases lay in between. The CDR3 DNA reads TGTGCCAGTAGTATTTCCCCAGGGCCTGTCTATGGCTACACCTTC. This codes for CASSISPGPVYGYTF.

The chain joins TRBV7-9 to TRBJ1-2, with D possibly TRBD1 on 5 matching bases. The CDR3 totals 14 residues. CDR1 and CDR2 from the germline V gene are SEHNR and FQNEAQ (reference sequence). The germline V and J ends were trimmed by 0 bases and 4 bases, with 9 bases remaining between them. The CDR3 nucleotides read TGTGCCAGCAGCTTAGCGCCAGGGATCTATGGCTACACCTTC. Translation gives CASSLAPGIYGYTF. Full variable domain (outside the CDR3, taken from reference TRBV7-9 and TRBJ1-2): DTGVSQNPRHKITKRGQNVTFRCDPISEHNRLYWYRQTLGQGPEFLTYFQNEAQLEKSRLLSDRFSAERPKGSFSTLEIQRTEQGDSAMYLCASSLAPGIYGYTFGSGTRLTVV.

The chain uses TRBV18 and TRBJ1-2, with TRBD1 as a possible D gene (5 bases). Trimming removed 6 bases at V and 8 bases at J, with 13 bases between. The CDR3 runs to 12 residues. The germline CDR1 and CDR2 sequences are KGHSH and LQKENI. The CDR3 DNA follows: TGTGCCAGCTCTGCGGAGGGGCGCGGCTACACCTTC. Its protein is CASSAEGRGYTF.

The chain employs TRBV19 and TRBJ2-1, with TRBD2 matching 9 bases. V lost 6 bases and J lost 4; bases outside the gene matches: 7. Germline-derived CDR1 and CDR2 are LNHDA and SQIVND (reference sequence). This CDR3 region has 15 residues. CDR3 amino acids: CASSSSGRTYNEQFF. Written as DNA, the CDR3 is TGTGCCAGTAGCAGCAGCGGGAGGACTTACAATGAGCAGTTCTTC.

The CDR3 DNA follows: TGTGCCAGCAGCTCCCTAATTAGGAACACTGAAGCTTTCTTT. Translating gives CASSSLIRNTEAFF. This chain uses TRBV7-2 with TRBJ1-1; D unresolved. The germline CDR1 and CDR2 sequences are SGHTA and FQGNSA. The CDR3 consists of 14 residues. The ends were cut back, 4 bases at V and 1 base at J, with 10 bases in the middle.

V usage is TRBV7-9 and J usage is TRBJ2-1, with D tentatively TRBD2 (6 bases). This CDR3 comprises 14 residues. Per germline, CDR1 SEHNR and CDR2 FQNEAQ (reference sequence). V was clipped by 1 base and J by 9 bases, with 13 bases between them. This chain's CDR3 is CASSLVGLPTEQFF. The CDR3 bases are TGTGCCAGCAGCTTAGTAGGACTACCCACTGAGCAGTTCTTC. The full variable domain, rest sourced from reference TRBV7-9 and TRBJ2-1, is DTGVSQNPRHKITKRGQNVTFRCDPISEHNRLYWYRQTLGQGPEFLTYFQNEAQLEKSRLLSDRFSAERPKGSFSTLEIQRTEQGDSAMYLCASSLVGLPTEQFFGPGTRLTVL.

The chain is built from TRBV9 and TRBJ2-1; 8 positions match TRBD2. In germline, CDR1 is SGDLS, CDR2 YYNGEE. The CDR3 covers 16 residues. J lost 8 bases, V lost 0 bases, and 10 bases had no gene match. DNA for the CDR3: TGTGCCAGCAGCGTAGGTCCCACGGGGGGGATCGATGAGCAGTTCTTC. Amino acids: CASSVGPTGGIDEQFF.

This clone came up once. The chain links TRBV5-1 to TRBJ1-5; D unclear. CDR1 is SGHRS and CDR2 is YFSETQ in the germline V gene. This CDR3 has 15 residues. Trimming left V 0 bases short and J 2 bases short, with 9 bases between. The CDR3 sequence is CASSLDFGGNQPQHF. CDR3 bases: TGCGCCAGCAGCTTGGATTTCGGGGGCAATCAGCCCCAGCATTTT.

This clone was observed once. This chain connects TRBV29-1 to TRBJ2-5; 8 nucleotides match TRBD2. V lost 7 bases to trimming and J lost 5 bases; unmatched junction nucleotides: 12. The CDR3 totals 14 residues. CDR1 and CDR2 (germline): SQVTM, ANQGSEA. CDR3: CSATPGREAETQYF. As DNA, the CDR3 is TGCAGCGCAACCCCCGGGAGGGAAGCGGAGACCCAGTACTTC.

As for this clone: Other nucleotide sequences in the sample specify the same CDR3. V usage is TRBV9 and J usage is TRBJ2-5; D unclear. Between the trimmed V and J ends, which lost 7 bases and 4 bases, there was a span of 8 bases. The CDR3 totals 11 residues. CDR1 is SGDLS and CDR2 is YYNGEE in the germline V gene. In nucleotides, the CDR3 is TGTGCCAGCTCACGAGGAGAGACCCAGTACTTC. Amino acid sequence: CASSRGETQYF.